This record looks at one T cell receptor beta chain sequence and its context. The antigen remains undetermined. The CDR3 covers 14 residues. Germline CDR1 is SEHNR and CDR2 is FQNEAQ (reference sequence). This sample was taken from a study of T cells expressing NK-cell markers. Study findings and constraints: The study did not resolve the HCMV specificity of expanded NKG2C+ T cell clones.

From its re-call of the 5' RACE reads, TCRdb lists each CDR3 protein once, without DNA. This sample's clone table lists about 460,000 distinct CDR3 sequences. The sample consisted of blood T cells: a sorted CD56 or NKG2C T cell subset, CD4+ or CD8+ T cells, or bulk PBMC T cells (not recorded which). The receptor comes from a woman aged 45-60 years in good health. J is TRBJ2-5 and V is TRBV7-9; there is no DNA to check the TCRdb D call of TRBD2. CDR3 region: CASSLNGLVETQYF.